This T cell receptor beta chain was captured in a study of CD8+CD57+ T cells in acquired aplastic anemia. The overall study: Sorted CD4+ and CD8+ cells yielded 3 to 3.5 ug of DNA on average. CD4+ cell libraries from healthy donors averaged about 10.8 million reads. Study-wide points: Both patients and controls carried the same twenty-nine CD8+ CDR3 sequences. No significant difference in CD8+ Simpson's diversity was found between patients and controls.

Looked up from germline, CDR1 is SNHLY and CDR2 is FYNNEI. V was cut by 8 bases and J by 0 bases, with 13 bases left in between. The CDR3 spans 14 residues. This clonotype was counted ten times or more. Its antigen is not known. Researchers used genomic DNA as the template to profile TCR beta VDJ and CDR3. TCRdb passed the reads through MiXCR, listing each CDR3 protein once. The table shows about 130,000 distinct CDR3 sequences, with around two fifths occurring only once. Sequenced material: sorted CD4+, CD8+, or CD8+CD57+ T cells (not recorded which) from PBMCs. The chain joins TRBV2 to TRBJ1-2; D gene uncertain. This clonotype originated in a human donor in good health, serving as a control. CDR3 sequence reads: CASGNSRSNYGYTF. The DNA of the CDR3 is TGTGCCAGCGGAAACAGTCGTTCTAACTATGGCTACACCTTC.